One sample yielded the 24 T cell receptor beta chains listed below, sequenced in a study of neurological immune-mediated disorders. TCRdb re-derived calls from the 5' RACE reads in MiXCR, one entry per CDR3 protein. The sample includes over 45,000 distinct CDR3 sequences, about 4.2% of them seen just once. Sample: CD4+ T cells from blood. The receptor source for this set is a woman in her 40s with multiple sclerosis.

This clonotype was recorded once. The J gene is TRBJ2-1, the V gene TRBV7-2, with 10 nucleotides matching TRBD2. This CDR3 spans 17 amino acids. V shed 1 base and J 4 bases; nucleotides not matched to a gene: 7. Germline CDR1 reads SGHTA; CDR2 reads FQGNSA. The CDR3 reads CASSLVASGGLYNEQFF. DNA for the CDR3: TGTGCCAGCAGCTTAGTGGCTAGCGGGGGTCTTTACAATGAGCAGTTCTTC.

This clonotype was seen ten or more times. The chain recombines TRBV29-1 with TRBJ2-1; 8 bases match TRBD1. V gave up 4 bases and J gave up 0 bases; unmatched junction bases: 8. Germline CDR1 SQVTM, CDR2 ANQGSEA. The CDR3 runs to 16 residues. The CDR3 sequence: CSVAGGPSSSYNEQFF. The CDR3 nucleotides are TGCAGCGTTGCAGGGGGCCCCTCGAGCTCCTACAATGAGCAGTTCTTC.

This clonotype occurred many times. This chain connects TRBV6-6 to TRBJ1-5, with 11 bases aligning to TRBD1. Trimming at V came to 6 bases and at J to 2 bases, leaving 9 bases not matched to a gene. The CDR3 contains 17 residues. Germline-derived CDR1 and CDR2 are MNHNY and SVGAGI (reference sequence). CDR3 in amino acids: CASSIGTGGGGNQPQHF. CDR3 in DNA: TGTGCCAGCAGCATCGGGACAGGGGGGGGAGGCAATCAGCCCCAGCATTTT.

This clonotype was detected ten times or more. The V gene is TRBV11-2, the J gene TRBJ2-5; the D is unclear. Per germline, CDR1 SGHAT and CDR2 FQNNGV. The CDR3 extends over 14 amino acids. Between the trimmed V and J ends, which lost 3 bases and 5 bases, there was a span of 13 bases. The CDR3 coding sequence is TGTGCCAGCAGCTTTTATACCAGTCGGGAGACCCAGTACTTC. Encoded protein: CASSFYTSRETQYF.

This clonotype was recorded many times. The rearrangement joins TRBV2 to TRBJ2-2; 8 bases map to TRBD1. Germline trimming cut 7 bases from V and 2 bases from J; bases unmatched to any gene: 9. CDR1 is SNHLY, CDR2 FYNNEI, per germline. This CDR3 has 16 residues. In DNA form, the CDR3 reads TGTGCCAGCATCGCCCAGGGACAGGAAAACACCGGGGAGCTGTTTTTT. It translates to CASIAQGQENTGELFF.

The chain has TRBV6-6 and TRBJ2-5; D possibly corresponds to TRBD2 (5 bases). Trimming removed 6 bases from V and 4 bases from J, with 21 bases in between. Germline V gene lookup returns CDR1 MNHNY and CDR2 SVGAGI (reference sequence). The length of the CDR3 is 16 residues. The CDR3 DNA sequence: TGTGCCAGCAGCTACGGGATAAGTGGGGTCGGAGAGACCCAGTACTTC. This codes for CASSYGISGVGETQYF.

This clonotype has a count of ten or more. V is TRBV20-1 and J is TRBJ1-3; 10 bases line up with TRBD1. V shed 3 bases, J shed 5 bases, and the junction held 4 bases outside the gene matches. Germline assignment: CDR1 DFQATT and CDR2 SNEGSKA (reference sequence). This CDR3 has 14 amino acids. DNA of the CDR3: TGCAGTGCTAGCGGGACAGGGGTTCGAAACACCATATATTTT. Translation gives CSASGTGVRNTIYF.

This clonotype was counted at least ten times. The rearrangement links TRBV4-1 to TRBJ2-7; TRBD2 is a possible D gene (7 bases). Germline V gives CDR1 MGHRA, CDR2 YSYEKL. V lost 4 bases to trimming and J lost 5 bases, with 12 bases between them. The CDR3 totals 13 residues. DNA for the CDR3: TGCGCCAGCAGCCGCCGCGGGGGCGACGAGCAGTACTTC. Residues: CASSRRGGDEQYF.

This clonotype has at least ten counts. The V call is TRBV5-1, the J call TRBJ2-5, with 8 bases fitting TRBD2. Germline V CDR1 and CDR2: SGHRS, YFSETQ. The CDR3 spans 18 residues. V gave up 0 bases and J gave up 4 bases; unmatched junction bases: 14. The chain's CDR3 is CASSLVALVSGGTETQYF. The CDR3 region has the DNA TGCGCCAGCAGCTTGGTGGCCCTGGTCAGCGGGGGAACAGAGACCCAGTACTTC. The full variable domain, rest sourced from reference TRBV5-1 and TRBJ2-5, is KAGVTQTPRYLIKTRGQQVTLSCSPISGHRSVSWYQQTPGQGLQFLFEYFSETQRNKGNFPGRFSGRQFSNSRSEMNVSTLELGDSALYLCASSLVALVSGGTETQYFGPGTRLLVL.

This clonotype appeared many times. This chain connects TRBV5-1 to TRBJ2-7, with 7 bases fitting TRBD2. The V and J ends lost 1 base and 9 bases, in that order; junction bases with no gene match: 10. Germline assignment: CDR1 SGHRS and CDR2 YFSETQ. The CDR3 is 14 residues long. The CDR3 loop is CASSLRDLTSAQYF. In DNA form, the CDR3 reads TGCGCCAGCAGCTTGAGGGACCTAACTAGCGCGCAGTACTTC.

This clonotype was seen a handful of times. V is TRBV15 and J is TRBJ2-7; perhaps TRBD1 as D (5 bases). The CDR3 length is 11 residues. The V gene lost 3 bases and the J gene lost 9 bases, with 9 bases spanning the gap. Germline CDR1 and CDR2: LNHNV and YYDKDF (reference sequence). CDR3 coding DNA: TGTGCCACCAGCAGCAGGGATGTGCAGTACTTC. Residues: CATSSRDVQYF.

This clonotype was picked up many times. The rearrangement links TRBV2 to TRBJ2-2, with a weak D call TRBD1 (5 bases). Germline V lookup: CDR1 SNHLY, CDR2 FYNNEI. V lost 6 bases and J 4 bases, leaving 9 bases between the germline ends. This CDR3 is 13 amino acids long. In DNA, the CDR3 is TGTGCCAGCAGAATCCAGGGCACCGGGGAGCTGTTTTTT. The encoded protein is CASRIQGTGELFF.

This clonotype was observed at least ten times. This sequence joins TRBV20-1 and TRBJ1-6; D remains ambiguous. Germline lookup yields CDR1 DFQATT and CDR2 SNEGSKA (reference sequence). CDR3 length: 14 amino acids. The V gene lost 0 bases and the J gene lost 4 bases, with 7 bases spanning the gap. CDR3 nucleotides: TGCAGTGCTAGAGATCAACAGTATAATTCACCCCTCCACTTT. Translating it yields CSARDQQYNSPLHF.

This clonotype was counted ten times or more. The rearrangement joins TRBV10-3 to TRBJ1-5; TRBD1 might be the D (6 bases). This CDR3 has 13 amino acids. V was trimmed by 3 bases and J by 6 bases, leaving 9 bases between them. CDR1 ENHRY and CDR2 SYGVKD come from the germline V gene. The CDR3 is CAISDNRVQPQHF. CDR3 bases: TGTGCCATCAGTGACAACAGGGTTCAGCCCCAGCATTTT.

In this sample, this clonotype turned up many times. V usage is TRBV14 and J usage is TRBJ1-6; D is unresolved. Trimming took off 0 bases at V and 9 bases at J, with 6 bases between the two ends. CDR1 and CDR2 (germline): SGHDN, FVKESK. This CDR3 spans 13 amino acids. CDR3 region: CASSQEGGSPLHF. DNA of the CDR3: TGTGCCAGCAGCCAAGAGGGAGGTTCACCCCTCCACTTT.

Ten or more counts support this clonotype. The rearrangement links TRBV5-1 to TRBJ1-2; 10 positions match TRBD1. Per germline, CDR1 SGHRS and CDR2 YFSETQ. The CDR3 consists of 16 residues. After removal of 4 bases from V and 8 bases from J, the junction contained 14 bases not matched to a gene. The CDR3, as DNA: TGCGCCAGCAGCCCGCGGGACAGGGGCGTTCTTCACGGCTACACCTTC. Protein sequence: CASSPRDRGVLHGYTF.

This clonotype showed up many times. V usage is TRBV6-4 and J usage is TRBJ1-2, with 7 nucleotides matching TRBD1. Germline CDR1 and CDR2: MRHNA and SNTAGT. The V segment lost 6 bases and the J segment 4 bases; nucleotides outside the gene matches: 8. The CDR3 contains 14 residues. CDR3 nucleotide sequence: TGTGCCAGCAGAATGACAGGGAGCTCCTATGGCTACACCTTC. This sequence encodes CASRMTGSSYGYTF.

This clonotype has at least ten counts. The chain couples TRBV7-9 to TRBJ1-3, with D possibly being TRBD1 (5 bases). The V end lost 1 base, the J end lost 0 bases, and 13 bases lay between the germline ends. Germline CDR1 SEHNR, CDR2 FQNEAQ (reference sequence). CDR3 length equals 17 residues. CDR3 in amino acids: CASSLDPTGSSGNTIYF. The CDR3 region has the DNA TGTGCCAGCAGCTTAGATCCCACAGGTAGCTCTGGAAACACCATATATTTT.

Many counts were recorded for this clonotype. The chain couples TRBV5-1 to TRBJ1-1; TRBD1 matches at 7 bases. There are 14 residues in the CDR3. The V gene end was trimmed by 1 base and the J gene end by 3 bases; junction bases not matched to a gene: 3. CDR1 SGHRS and CDR2 YFSETQ come from the germline V gene. This CDR3 reads CASSLQGEDTEAFF. DNA of the CDR3: TGCGCCAGCAGCTTGCAGGGGGAGGACACTGAAGCTTTCTTT. Complete variable domain (other parts from reference TRBV5-1 and TRBJ1-1): KAGVTQTPRYLIKTRGQQVTLSCSPISGHRSVSWYQQTPGQGLQFLFEYFSETQRNKGNFPGRFSGRQFSNSRSEMNVSTLELGDSALYLCASSLQGEDTEAFFGQGTRLTVV.

This clonotype has at least ten counts. This chain uses TRBV7-2 with TRBJ1-1; D is unclear. Germline V gene sequence: CDR1 SGHTA, CDR2 FQGNSA. The CDR3 has 14 amino acids. Trimming removed 5 bases at V and 10 bases at J, with 20 bases between. The CDR3 nucleotides are TGTGCCAGCAGCCTACCAGCGGCGCTATCTGGAGCTTTCTTT. Translated, it gives CASSLPAALSGAFF.

This clonotype was seen at least ten times. The chain couples TRBV5-1 to TRBJ2-3; 9 positions match TRBD1. Trimming took 4 bases from V and 3 from J; bases not matched to a gene: 3. The germline V gene has CDR1 SGHRS and CDR2 YFSETQ. CDR3 length: 14 amino acids. The DNA of the CDR3 is TGCGCCAGCAGCCTAGGGACAGGGACAGATACGCAGTATTTT. It specifies CASSLGTGTDTQYF.

V gene TRBV6-6 combines with J gene TRBJ2-7, with 9 bases identical to TRBD1. The germline V gene encodes CDR1 MNHNY and CDR2 SVGAGI (reference sequence). The CDR3 is 13 residues long. Losses at the gene ends were 6 bases for V and 6 bases for J; bases not matched to a gene: 6. CDR3 protein: CASSIGTGIEQYF. DNA for the CDR3: TGTGCCAGCAGCATCGGGACAGGGATCGAGCAGTACTTC.

This clonotype was seen repeatedly, ten times or more. The CDR3 DNA reads as TGTGCCATCAGTGAGTCGGGGAAGTTTTACGAGCAGTACTTC. It encodes CAISESGKFYEQYF. This chain uses TRBV10-3 with TRBJ2-7; D not certain. Germline V lookup: CDR1 ENHRY, CDR2 SYGVKD. The CDR3 extends over 14 amino acids. V was pared by 0 bases and J by 4 bases, with 10 bases between.

The J gene is TRBJ1-1, the V gene TRBV7-9; D remains ambiguous. V was trimmed by 1 base and J by 1 base, leaving 28 bases between them. CDR3 length equals 21 residues. Germline loops: CDR1 SEHNR, CDR2 FQNEAQ (reference sequence). The chain's CDR3 is CASSLVVLVGRGSTRNTEAFF. CDR3 nucleotide sequence: TGTGCCAGCAGCTTAGTAGTTCTGGTGGGGAGAGGGTCAACTAGGAACACTGAAGCTTTCTTT.